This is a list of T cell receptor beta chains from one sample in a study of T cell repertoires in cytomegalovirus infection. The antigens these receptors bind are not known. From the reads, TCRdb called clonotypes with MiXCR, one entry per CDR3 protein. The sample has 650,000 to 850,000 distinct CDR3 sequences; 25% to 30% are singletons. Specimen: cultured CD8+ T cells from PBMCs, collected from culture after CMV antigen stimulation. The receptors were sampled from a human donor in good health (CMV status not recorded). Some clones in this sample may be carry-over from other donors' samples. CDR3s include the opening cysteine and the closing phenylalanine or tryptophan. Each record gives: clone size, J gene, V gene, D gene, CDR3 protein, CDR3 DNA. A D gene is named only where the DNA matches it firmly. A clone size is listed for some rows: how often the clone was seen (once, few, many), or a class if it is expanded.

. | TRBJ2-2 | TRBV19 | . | CASSTPRQINTGELFF | TGTGCCAGTAGTACCCCCAGACAGATAAACACCGGGGAGCTGTTTTTT
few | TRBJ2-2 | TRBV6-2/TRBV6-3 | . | CASTRLAGMNTGELFF | TGTGCCAGCACCAGACTTGCGGGAATGAACACCGGGGAGCTGTTTTTT
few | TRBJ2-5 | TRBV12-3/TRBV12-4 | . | CASSRDIKTQYF | TGTGCCAGCAGTAGGGACATTAAGACCCAGTACTTC
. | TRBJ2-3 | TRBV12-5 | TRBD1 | CASGPHRGDTQYF | TGTGCTAGTGGCCCGCACAGGGGAGATACGCAGTATTTT
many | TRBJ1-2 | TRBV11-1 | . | CASSPGDNYGYTF | TGTGCCAGCAGCCCGGGTGATAACTATGGCTACACCTTC
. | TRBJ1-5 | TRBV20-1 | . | CSARDGPYSNQPQHF | TGCAGTGCTAGAGACGGACCTTATAGCAATCAGCCCCAGCATTTT
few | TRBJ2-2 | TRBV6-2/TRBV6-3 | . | CASSTDGELFF | TGTGCCAGCAGTACGGACGGGGAGCTGTTTTTT
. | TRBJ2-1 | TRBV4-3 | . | CASSQVTGGPGIEQFF | TGCGCCAGCAGCCAAGTTACGGGGGGCCCGGGTATTGAGCAGTTCTTC
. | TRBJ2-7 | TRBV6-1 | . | CASSEKKGMQYF | TGTGCCAGCAGTGAAAAGAAAGGGATGCAGTACTTC
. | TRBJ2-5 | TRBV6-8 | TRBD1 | CASSYSKDRGEETQYF | TGTGCCAGCAGTTACTCAAAGGACAGGGGAGAAGAGACCCAGTACTTC
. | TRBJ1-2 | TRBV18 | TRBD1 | CASSPPSGQAYGYTF | TGTGCCAGCTCACCACCGTCCGGACAGGCCTATGGCTACACCTTC
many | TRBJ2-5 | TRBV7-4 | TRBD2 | CASSLGLAGGYQETQYF | TGTGCCAGCAGCTTGGGACTAGCGGGGGGGTACCAAGAGACCCAGTACTTC
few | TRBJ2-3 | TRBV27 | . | CASSPGYRVYF | TGTGCCAGCAGTCCAGGATATAGGGTTTATTTT
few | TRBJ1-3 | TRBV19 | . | CASSIAGASSGNTIYF | TGTGCCAGTAGTATCGCGGGGGCGAGCTCTGGAAACACCATATATTTT
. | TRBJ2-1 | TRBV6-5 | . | CASTGYNEQFF | TGTGCCAGCACCGGTTACAATGAGCAGTTCTTC
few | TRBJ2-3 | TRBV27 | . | CASSLPGVPSTDTQYF | TGTGCCAGCAGTTTACCGGGGGTGCCCAGCACAGATACGCAGTATTTT
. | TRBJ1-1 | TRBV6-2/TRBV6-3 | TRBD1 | CASTEDRMNTEAFF | TGTGCCAGCACCGAGGACAGGATGAACACTGAAGCTTTCTTT
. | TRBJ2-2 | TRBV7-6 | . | CASSLGGLPAGELFF | TGTGCCAGCAGCTTAGGGGGCCTCCCGGCCGGGGAGCTGTTTTTT
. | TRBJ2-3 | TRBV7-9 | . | CASSFPGRQDPDTQYF | TGTGCCAGCAGCTTTCCGGGACGTCAAGACCCAGATACGCAGTATTTT
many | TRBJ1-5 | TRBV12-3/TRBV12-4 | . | CASSSWGRRQPQHF | TGTGCCAGCAGTTCATGGGGAAGGAGGCAGCCCCAGCATTTT
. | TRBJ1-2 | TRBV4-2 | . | CASSQSLGAGYGYTF | TGTGCCAGCAGCCAATCCCTCGGGGCTGGCTATGGCTACACCTTC
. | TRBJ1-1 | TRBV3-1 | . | CASSSSALYTEAFF | TGTGCCAGCAGCTCCAGTGCCTTGTACACTGAAGCTTTCTTT
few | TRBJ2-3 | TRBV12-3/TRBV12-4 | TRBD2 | CASSRGLDENPSATDTQYF | TGTGCCAGCAGCCGGGGACTAGATGAAAACCCTTCGGCGACAGATACGCAGTATTTT
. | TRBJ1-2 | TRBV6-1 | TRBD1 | CASRTGGVGYTF | TGTGCCAGCAGGACAGGGGGCGTTGGCTACACCTTC
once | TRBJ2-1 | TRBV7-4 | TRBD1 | CASSLAGQGEYNEQFF | TGTGCCAGCAGCTTAGCGGGACAGGGGGAATACAATGAGCAGTTCTTC
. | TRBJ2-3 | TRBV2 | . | CASSRTATDTQCF | TGTGCCAGCAGTCGGACAGCCACAGATACGCAGTGTTTT
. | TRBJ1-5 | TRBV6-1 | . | CASLGELGNQPQHF | TGTGCCAGCCTGGGGGAGTTGGGCAATCAGCCCCAGCATTTT
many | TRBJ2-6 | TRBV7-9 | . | CASNIINGDPSSGANVLTF | TGTGCCAGCAACATCATAAACGGGGATCCATCCTCTGGGGCCAACGTCCTGACTTTC
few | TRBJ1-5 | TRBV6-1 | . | CASRNRDIYNQPQHF | TGTGCCAGCAGAAACCGGGACATCTACAATCAGCCCCAGCATTTT
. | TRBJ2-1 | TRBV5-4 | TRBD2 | CASSFLDLAGSSYNEQFF | TGTGCCAGCAGCTTCCTAGATTTAGCGGGCTCCTCCTACAATGAGCAGTTCTTC
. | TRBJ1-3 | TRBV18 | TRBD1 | CASSSDRGVGNTIYF | TGTGCCAGCTCATCGGACAGGGGCGTTGGAAACACCATATATTTT
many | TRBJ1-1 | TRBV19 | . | CASSRGRERTAEAFF | TGTGCCAGTAGTCGCGGACGAGAAAGAACGGCTGAAGCTTTCTTT